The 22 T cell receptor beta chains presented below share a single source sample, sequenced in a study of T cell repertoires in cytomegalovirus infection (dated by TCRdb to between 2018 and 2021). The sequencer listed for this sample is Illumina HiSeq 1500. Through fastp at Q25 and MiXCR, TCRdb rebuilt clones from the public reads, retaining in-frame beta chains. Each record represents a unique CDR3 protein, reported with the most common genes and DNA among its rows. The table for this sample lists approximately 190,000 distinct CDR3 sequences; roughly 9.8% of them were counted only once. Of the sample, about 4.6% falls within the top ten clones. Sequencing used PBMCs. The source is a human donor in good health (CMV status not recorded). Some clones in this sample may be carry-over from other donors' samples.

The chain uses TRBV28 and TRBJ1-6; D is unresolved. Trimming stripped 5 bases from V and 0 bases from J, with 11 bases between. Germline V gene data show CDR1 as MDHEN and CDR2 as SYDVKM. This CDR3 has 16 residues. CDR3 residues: CASSLTRSSYNSPLHF. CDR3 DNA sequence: TGTGCCAGCAGTCTAACAAGGAGCTCCTATAATTCACCCCTCCACTTT.

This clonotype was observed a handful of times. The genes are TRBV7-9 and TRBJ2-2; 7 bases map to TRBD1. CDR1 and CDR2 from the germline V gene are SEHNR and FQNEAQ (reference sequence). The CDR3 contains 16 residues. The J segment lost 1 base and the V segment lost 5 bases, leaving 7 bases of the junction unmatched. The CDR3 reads CASSTTGRQNTGELFF. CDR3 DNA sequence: TGTGCCAGCAGCACGACAGGGCGGCAGAACACCGGGGAGCTGTTTTTT.

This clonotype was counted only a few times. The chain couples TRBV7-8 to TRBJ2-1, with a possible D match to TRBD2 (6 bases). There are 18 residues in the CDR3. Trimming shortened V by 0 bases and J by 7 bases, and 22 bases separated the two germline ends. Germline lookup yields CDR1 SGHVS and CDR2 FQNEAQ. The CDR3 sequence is CASSLAYMVGGSKNEQFF. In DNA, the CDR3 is TGTGCCAGCAGCTTAGCGTACATGGTGGGGGGAAGTAAAAATGAGCAGTTCTTC.

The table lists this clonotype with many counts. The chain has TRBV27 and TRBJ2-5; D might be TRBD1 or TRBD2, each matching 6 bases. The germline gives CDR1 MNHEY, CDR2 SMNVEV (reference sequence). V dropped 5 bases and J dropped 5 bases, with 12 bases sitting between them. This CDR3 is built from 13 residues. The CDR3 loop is CASSPRRGETQYF. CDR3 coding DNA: TGTGCCAGCAGTCCCCGGAGGGGGGAGACCCAGTACTTC.

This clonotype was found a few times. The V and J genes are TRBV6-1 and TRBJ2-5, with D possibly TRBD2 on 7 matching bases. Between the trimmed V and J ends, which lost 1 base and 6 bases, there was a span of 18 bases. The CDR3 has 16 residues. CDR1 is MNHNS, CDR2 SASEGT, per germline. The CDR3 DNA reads TGTGCCAGCAGTGAAGGCCCTTCGGGGGGCAGAAAGACCCAGTACTTC. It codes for CASSEGPSGGRKTQYF.

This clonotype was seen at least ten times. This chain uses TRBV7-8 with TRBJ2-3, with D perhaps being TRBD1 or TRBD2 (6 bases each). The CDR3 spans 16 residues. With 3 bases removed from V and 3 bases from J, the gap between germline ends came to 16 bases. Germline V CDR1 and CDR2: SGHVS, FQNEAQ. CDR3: CASSLEQGGWTDTQYF. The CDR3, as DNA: TGTGCCAGCAGCTTGGAACAGGGAGGTTGGACAGATACGCAGTATTTT.

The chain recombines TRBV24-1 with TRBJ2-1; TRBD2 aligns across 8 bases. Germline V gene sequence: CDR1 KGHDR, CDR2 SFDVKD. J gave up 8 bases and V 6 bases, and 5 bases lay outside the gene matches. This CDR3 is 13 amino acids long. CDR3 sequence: CATSSGTRDEQFF. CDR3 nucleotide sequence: TGTGCCACCAGTTCCGGGACTAGAGATGAGCAGTTCTTC.

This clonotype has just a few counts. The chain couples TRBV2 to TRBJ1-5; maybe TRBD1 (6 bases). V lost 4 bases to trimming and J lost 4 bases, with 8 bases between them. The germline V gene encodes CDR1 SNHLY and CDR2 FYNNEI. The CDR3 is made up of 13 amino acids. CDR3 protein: CASSGTDNQPQHF. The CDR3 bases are TGTGCCAGCAGTGGGACAGATAATCAGCCCCAGCATTTT.

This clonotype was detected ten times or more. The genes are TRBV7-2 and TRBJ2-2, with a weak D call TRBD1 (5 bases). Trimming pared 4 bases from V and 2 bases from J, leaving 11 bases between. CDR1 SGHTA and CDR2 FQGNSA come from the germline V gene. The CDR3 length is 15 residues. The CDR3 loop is CASSSRTSNTGELFF. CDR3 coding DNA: TGTGCCAGCAGCTCGAGGACAAGCAACACCGGGGAGCTGTTTTTT.

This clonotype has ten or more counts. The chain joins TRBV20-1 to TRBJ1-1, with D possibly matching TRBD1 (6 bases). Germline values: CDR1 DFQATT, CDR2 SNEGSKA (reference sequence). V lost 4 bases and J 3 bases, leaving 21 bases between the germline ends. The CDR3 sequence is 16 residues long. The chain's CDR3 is CSAKQGFFGGDTEAFF. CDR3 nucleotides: TGCAGTGCTAAACAGGGTTTTTTTGGGGGCGACACTGAAGCTTTCTTT.

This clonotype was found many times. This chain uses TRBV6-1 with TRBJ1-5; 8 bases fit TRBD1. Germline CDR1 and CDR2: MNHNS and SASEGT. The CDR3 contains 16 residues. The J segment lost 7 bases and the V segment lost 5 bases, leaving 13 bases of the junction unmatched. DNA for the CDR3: TGTGCCAGCAGTCACGAGGGGGCAGGGGGCGGCCAGCCCCAGCATTTT. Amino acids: CASSHEGAGGGQPQHF.

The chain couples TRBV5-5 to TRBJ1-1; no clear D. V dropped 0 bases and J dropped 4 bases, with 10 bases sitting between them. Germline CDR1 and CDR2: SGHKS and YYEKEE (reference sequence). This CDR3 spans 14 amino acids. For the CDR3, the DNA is TGTGCCAGCAGCTTGGACGGGTTGGTCACTGAAGCTTTCTTT. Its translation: CASSLDGLVTEAFF. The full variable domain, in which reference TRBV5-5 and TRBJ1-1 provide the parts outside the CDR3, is DAGVTQSPTHLIKTRGQQVTLRCSPISGHKSVSWYQQVLGQGPQFIFQYYEKEERGRGNFPDRFSARQFPNYSSELNVNALLLGDSALYLCASSLDGLVTEAFFGQGTRLTVV.

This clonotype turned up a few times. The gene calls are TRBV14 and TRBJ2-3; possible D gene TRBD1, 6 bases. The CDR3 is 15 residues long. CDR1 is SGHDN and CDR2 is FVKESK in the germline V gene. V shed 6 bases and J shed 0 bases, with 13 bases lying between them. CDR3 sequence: CASRAEGGSTDTQYF. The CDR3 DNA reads TGTGCCAGCAGGGCCGAAGGGGGAAGCACAGATACGCAGTATTTT. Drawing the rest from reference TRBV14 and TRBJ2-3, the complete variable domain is EAGVTQFPSHSVIEKGQTVTLRCDPISGHDNLYWYRRVMGKEIKFLLHFVKESKQDESGMPNNRFLAERTGGTYSTLKVQPAELEDSGVYFCASRAEGGSTDTQYFGPGTRLTVL.

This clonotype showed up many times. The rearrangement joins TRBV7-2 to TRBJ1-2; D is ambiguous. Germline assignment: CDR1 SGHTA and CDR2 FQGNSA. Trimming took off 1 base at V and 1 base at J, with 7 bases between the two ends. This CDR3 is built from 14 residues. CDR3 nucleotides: TGTGCCAGCAGCTTAGGGACGGATAACTATGGCTACACCTTC. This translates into CASSLGTDNYGYTF.

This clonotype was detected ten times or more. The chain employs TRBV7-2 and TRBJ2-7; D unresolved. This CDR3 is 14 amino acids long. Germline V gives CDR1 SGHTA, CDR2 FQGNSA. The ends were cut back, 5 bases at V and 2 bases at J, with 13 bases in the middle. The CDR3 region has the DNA TGTGCCAGCAGCCCGCCGAGTCTCCCCTACGAGCAGTACTTC. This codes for CASSPPSLPYEQYF.

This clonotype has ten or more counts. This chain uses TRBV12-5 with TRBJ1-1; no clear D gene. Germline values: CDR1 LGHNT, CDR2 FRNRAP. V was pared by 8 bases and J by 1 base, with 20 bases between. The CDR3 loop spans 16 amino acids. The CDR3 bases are TGTGCTAGTCAAGCTTCTGTCGGCCGGACGAACACTGAAGCTTTCTTT. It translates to CASQASVGRTNTEAFF.

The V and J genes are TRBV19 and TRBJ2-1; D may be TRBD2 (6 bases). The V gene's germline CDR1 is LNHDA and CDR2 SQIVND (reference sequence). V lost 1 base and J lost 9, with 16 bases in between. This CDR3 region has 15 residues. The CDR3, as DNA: TGTGCCAGTAGTATAGCGGGAGCCCAACGCGGTGAGCAGTTCTTC. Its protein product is CASSIAGAQRGEQFF.

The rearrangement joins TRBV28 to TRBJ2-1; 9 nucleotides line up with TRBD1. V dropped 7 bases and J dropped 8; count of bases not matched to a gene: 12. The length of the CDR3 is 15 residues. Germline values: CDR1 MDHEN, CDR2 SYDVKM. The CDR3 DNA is TGTGCCAGCAACGCACCCGGGACAGGGTACTATGAGCAGTTCTTC. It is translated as CASNAPGTGYYEQFF.

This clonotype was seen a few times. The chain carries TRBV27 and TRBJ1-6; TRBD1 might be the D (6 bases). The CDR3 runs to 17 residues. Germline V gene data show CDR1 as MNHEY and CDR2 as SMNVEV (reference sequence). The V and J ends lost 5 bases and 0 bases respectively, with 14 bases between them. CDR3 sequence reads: CASSPKTGSSYNSPLHF. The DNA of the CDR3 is TGTGCCAGCAGTCCGAAAACAGGGAGCTCCTATAATTCACCCCTCCACTTT.

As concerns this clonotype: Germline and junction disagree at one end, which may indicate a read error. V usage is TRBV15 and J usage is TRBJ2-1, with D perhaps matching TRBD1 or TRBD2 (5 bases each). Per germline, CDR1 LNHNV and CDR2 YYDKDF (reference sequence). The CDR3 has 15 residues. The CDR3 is CATCRVDSGGGEQFF. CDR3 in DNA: TGTGCCACCTGCAGAGTAGATAGTGGGGGTGGTGAGCAGTTCTTC.

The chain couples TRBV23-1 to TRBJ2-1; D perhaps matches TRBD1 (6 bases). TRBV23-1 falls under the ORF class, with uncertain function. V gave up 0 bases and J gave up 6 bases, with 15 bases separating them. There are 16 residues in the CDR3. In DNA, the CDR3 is TGCGCCAGCAGTCAATCGCCCAGGGGAAAGTCCAATGAGCAGTTCTTC. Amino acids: CASSQSPRGKSNEQFF.

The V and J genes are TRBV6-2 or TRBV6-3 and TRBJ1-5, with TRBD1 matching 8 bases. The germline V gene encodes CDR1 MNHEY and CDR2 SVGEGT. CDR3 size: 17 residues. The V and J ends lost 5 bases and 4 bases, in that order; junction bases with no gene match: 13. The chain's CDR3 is CASSKRQGSPENQPQHF. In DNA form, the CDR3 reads TGTGCCAGCAGTAAAAGACAGGGGTCGCCTGAGAATCAGCCCCAGCATTTT.